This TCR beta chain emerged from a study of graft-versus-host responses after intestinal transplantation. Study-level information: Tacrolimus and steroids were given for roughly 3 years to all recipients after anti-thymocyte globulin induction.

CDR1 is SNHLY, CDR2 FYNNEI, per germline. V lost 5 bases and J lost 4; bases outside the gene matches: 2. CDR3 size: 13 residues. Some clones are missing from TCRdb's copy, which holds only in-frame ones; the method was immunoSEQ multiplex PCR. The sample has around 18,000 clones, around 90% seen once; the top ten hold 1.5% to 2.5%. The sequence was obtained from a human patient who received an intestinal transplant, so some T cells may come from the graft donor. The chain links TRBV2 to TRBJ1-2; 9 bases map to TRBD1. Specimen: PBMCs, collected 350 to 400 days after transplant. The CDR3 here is CASSKTGGYGYTF. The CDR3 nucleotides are TGTGCCAGCAGTAAGACAGGGGGCTATGGCTACACCTTC.